The rows below give T cell receptor beta chains drawn from one sample of a study of blood T cell repertoires in COVID-19. This table comes from immunoSEQ multiplex PCR, and its TCRdb copy is limited to in-frame clones, with some not included. Here the sample spans about 340,000 clones, approximately 86% being singletons. Sequencing used peripheral blood. The receptors originated from a woman in her sixties or seventies with COVID-19, enrolled during active disease. Each CDR3 is given with its conserved first and last residue. A D gene is named only where the DNA matches it firmly. Size is stated for part of the rows, as once, few or many counts, or as a class when the clone is expanded.

D gene: NA; J gene: TRBJ1-2; clone size: NA; V gene: TRBV5-1; CDR3 DNA: TGCGCCAGCAGCTTCCAGGGGTCGGAGGGCTACACCTTC; CDR3 protein: CASSFQGSEGYTF
D gene: NA; J gene: TRBJ1-6; clone size: NA; V gene: TRBV9; CDR3 DNA: TGTGCCAGCAGCGTAGCTGGGGGGAAAGGGTCACCCCTCCACTTT; CDR3 protein: CASSVAGGKGSPLHF
D gene: NA; J gene: TRBJ1-2; clone size: once; V gene: TRBV3-1/TRBV3-2; CDR3 DNA: TGTGCCAGCAGCCAAGGAGACAGTCGTGGCTACACCTTC; CDR3 protein: CASSQGDSRGYTF
D gene: NA; J gene: TRBJ2-3; clone size: NA; V gene: TRBV4-1; CDR3 DNA: TGCGCCAGCAGCCAGCGGGACAGTCTAAGGGCAGATACGCAGTATTTT; CDR3 protein: CASSQRDSLRADTQYF
D gene: TRBD2; J gene: TRBJ2-7; clone size: NA; V gene: TRBV6-1; CDR3 DNA: TGTGCCAGCAGTGATCTAGCGGGGGGACCCTACGAGCAGTACTTC; CDR3 protein: CASSDLAGGPYEQYF
D gene: NA; J gene: TRBJ1-1; clone size: NA; V gene: TRBV15; CDR3 DNA: TGTGCCACCAGCAGAGATTTCGGCAGGGGGAACACTGAAGCTTTCTTT; CDR3 protein: CATSRDFGRGNTEAFF
D gene: NA; J gene: TRBJ1-4; clone size: NA; V gene: TRBV9; CDR3 DNA: TGTGCCAGCAGCCCAGTGGGGGGACGAGAAAAACTGTTTTTT; CDR3 protein: CASSPVGGREKLFF
D gene: NA; J gene: TRBJ1-1; clone size: NA; V gene: TRBV11-3; CDR3 DNA: TGTGCCAGCAGCTTTACAAAAAACACTGAAGCTTTCTTT; CDR3 protein: CASSFTKNTEAFF
D gene: NA; J gene: TRBJ1-2; clone size: NA; V gene: TRBV9; CDR3 DNA: TGTGCCAGCAGCGTAGACGGTTACTATGGCTACACCTTC; CDR3 protein: CASSVDGYYGYTF
D gene: NA; J gene: TRBJ2-5; clone size: NA; V gene: TRBV20-1; CDR3 DNA: TGCAGTGCTAGTGGGTTTGGCCAGATCCCTGGTGTAGAGACCCAGTACTTC; CDR3 protein: CSASGFGQIPGVETQYF
D gene: TRBD1; J gene: TRBJ1-2; clone size: NA; V gene: TRBV18; CDR3 DNA: TGTGCCAGCTCACCACCGACAGGGTATGGCTACACCTTC; CDR3 protein: CASSPPTGYGYTF
D gene: TRBD2; J gene: TRBJ2-7; clone size: NA; V gene: TRBV4-1; CDR3 DNA: TGCGCCAGCAGCCAATTAGCGGGGGGGTTGTACGAGCAGTACTTC; CDR3 protein: CASSQLAGGLYEQYF
D gene: TRBD2; J gene: TRBJ2-1; clone size: few; V gene: TRBV2; CDR3 DNA: TGTGCCAGCAGCTTACCGGGACTAGCGGACTACAATGAGCAGTTCTTC; CDR3 protein: CASSLPGLADYNEQFF
D gene: TRBD2; J gene: TRBJ2-3; clone size: NA; V gene: TRBV7-2; CDR3 DNA: TGTGCCAGCAGTTTCCTAGCGGGGGGCGCAGATACGCAGTATTTT; CDR3 protein: CASSFLAGGADTQYF
D gene: TRBD1; J gene: TRBJ1-1; clone size: NA; V gene: TRBV4-1; CDR3 DNA: TGCGCCAGCAGCCAAGAGGACAGGGCCACTGAAGCTTTCTTT; CDR3 protein: CASSQEDRATEAFF
D gene: TRBD1; J gene: TRBJ1-2; clone size: few; V gene: TRBV20-1; CDR3 DNA: TGCAGTGCTAGTGGGGACAGATCTAACTATGGCTACACCTTC; CDR3 protein: CSASGDRSNYGYTF
D gene: NA; J gene: TRBJ2-2; clone size: NA; V gene: TRBV24-1; CDR3 DNA: TGTGCCACCAGTGATACAGGGCCGGGGACCGGGGAGCTGTTTTTT; CDR3 protein: CATSDTGPGTGELFF
D gene: NA; J gene: TRBJ1-1; clone size: NA; V gene: TRBV4-3; CDR3 DNA: TGCGCCAGCAGCCAAGATCGGATCTCACAGGAAGAAGCTTTCTTT; CDR3 protein: CASSQDRISQEEAFF
D gene: TRBD1; J gene: TRBJ1-2; clone size: NA; V gene: TRBV30; CDR3 DNA: TGTGCCTGGAGTGTAAGCGTAGCAGGGGGCAACGATGGCTACACCTTC; CDR3 protein: CAWSVSVAGGNDGYTF
D gene: NA; J gene: TRBJ1-2; clone size: NA; V gene: TRBV2; CDR3 DNA: TGTGCCAGCTTACATGGACTCTATGGCTACACCTTC; CDR3 protein: CASLHGLYGYTF
D gene: NA; J gene: TRBJ2-7; clone size: NA; V gene: TRBV15; CDR3 DNA: TGTGCCACCAGCACAAACTACGAGCAGTACTTC; CDR3 protein: CATSTNYEQYF
D gene: NA; J gene: TRBJ2-5; clone size: NA; V gene: TRBV13; CDR3 DNA: TGTGCCAGCAGCTCGGGGGGCCGGGAGACCCAGTACTTC; CDR3 protein: CASSSGGRETQYF
D gene: NA; J gene: TRBJ2-1; clone size: NA; V gene: TRBV11-2; CDR3 DNA: TGTGCCAGCAGCTTAGATTTGAGGAATGAGCAGTTCTTC; CDR3 protein: CASSLDLRNEQFF
D gene: NA; J gene: TRBJ2-3; clone size: NA; V gene: TRBV11-3; CDR3 DNA: TGTGCCAGCAGCTTCAGCGGGAGCACAGATACGCAGTATTTT; CDR3 protein: CASSFSGSTDTQYF
D gene: NA; J gene: TRBJ2-7; clone size: NA; V gene: TRBV12-3/TRBV12-4; CDR3 DNA: TGTGCCAGCAGGCGGGGACCCTCCTACGAGCAGTACTTC; CDR3 protein: CASRRGPSYEQYF
D gene: NA; J gene: TRBJ2-2; clone size: NA; V gene: TRBV13; CDR3 DNA: TGTGCCAGCAGCTTAAGGTCTGGCGGGGTCGGGGAGCTGTTTTTT; CDR3 protein: CASSLRSGGVGELFF
D gene: TRBD1; J gene: TRBJ2-7; clone size: once; V gene: TRBV4-1; CDR3 DNA: TGCGCCAGCAGCCAGCGGACAGGGTGGGACGAGCAGTACTTC; CDR3 protein: CASSQRTGWDEQYF
D gene: NA; J gene: TRBJ2-7; clone size: NA; V gene: TRBV23-1; CDR3 DNA: TGCGCCAGCGTTTCTAAGTGGGGCGGCTACGAGCAGTACTTC; CDR3 protein: CASVSKWGGYEQYF
D gene: TRBD1; J gene: TRBJ1-2; clone size: NA; V gene: TRBV7-2; CDR3 DNA: TGTGCCAGCAGCGTTACAGGGGGAGGAAGGGGCTACACCTTC; CDR3 protein: CASSVTGGGRGYTF
D gene: NA; J gene: TRBJ1-2; clone size: NA; V gene: TRBV27; CDR3 DNA: TGTGCCAGCAGAAGAGGGAATTATGGCTACACCTTC; CDR3 protein: CASRRGNYGYTF
D gene: NA; J gene: TRBJ2-7; clone size: NA; V gene: TRBV5-1; CDR3 DNA: TGCGCCAGCAGCTTGGCGGTCTCCTACGAGCAGTACTTC; CDR3 protein: CASSLAVSYEQYF
D gene: TRBD2; J gene: TRBJ2-1; clone size: NA; V gene: TRBV9; CDR3 DNA: TGTGCCAGCAGCCCTAGACTAGCGGTGAGCTCCTACAATGAGCAGTTCTTC; CDR3 protein: CASSPRLAVSSYNEQFF
D gene: TRBD1; J gene: TRBJ2-7; clone size: NA; V gene: TRBV6-5; CDR3 DNA: TGTGCCAGCAGTTACGGACAGGGGCAGTACTTC; CDR3 protein: CASSYGQGQYF
D gene: TRBD1; J gene: TRBJ1-3; clone size: few; V gene: TRBV7-9; CDR3 DNA: TGTGCCAGCGGGACAGCTGGAAACACCATATATTTT; CDR3 protein: CASGTAGNTIYF
D gene: NA; J gene: TRBJ2-7; clone size: once; V gene: TRBV13; CDR3 DNA: TGTGCCAGCAGGAGGCAGAGCTCCTACGAGCAGTACTTC; CDR3 protein: CASRRQSSYEQYF
D gene: TRBD1; J gene: TRBJ1-4; clone size: NA; V gene: TRBV6-4; CDR3 DNA: TGTGCCAGCAGTGACGACAGGGTCTCCGAAAAACTGTTTTTT; CDR3 protein: CASSDDRVSEKLFF
D gene: NA; J gene: TRBJ2-3; clone size: NA; V gene: TRBV18; CDR3 DNA: TGTGCCAGCTCCCTACGGACACCCACAGATACGCAGTATTTT; CDR3 protein: CASSLRTPTDTQYF
D gene: TRBD1; J gene: TRBJ2-7; clone size: NA; V gene: TRBV2; CDR3 DNA: TGTGCCAGCAGTGGCACGGACAGGGGGGGATACGAGCAGTACTTC; CDR3 protein: CASSGTDRGGYEQYF
D gene: NA; J gene: TRBJ2-5; clone size: NA; V gene: TRBV14; CDR3 DNA: TGTGCCAGCAGCCAGGAGCACCAAGAGACCCAGTACTTC; CDR3 protein: CASSQEHQETQYF
D gene: TRBD2; J gene: TRBJ2-1; clone size: NA; V gene: TRBV4-1; CDR3 DNA: TGCGCCAGCAGCCAAGGGCTCTTGCGGGGGGCCTACAATGAGCAGTTCTTC; CDR3 protein: CASSQGLLRGAYNEQFF
D gene: NA; J gene: TRBJ1-2; clone size: NA; V gene: TRBV6-5; CDR3 DNA: TGTGCCAGCAGTTTGGGACGGACTACCTATGGCTACACCTTC; CDR3 protein: CASSLGRTTYGYTF
D gene: NA; J gene: TRBJ1-2; clone size: NA; V gene: TRBV5-1; CDR3 DNA: TGCGCCAGCAGCTCCCTTAACTATGGCTACACCTTC; CDR3 protein: CASSSLNYGYTF
D gene: NA; J gene: TRBJ1-5; clone size: few; V gene: TRBV6-5; CDR3 DNA: TGTGCCAGCACCGTGAACCGGGAACAGCCCCAGCATTTT; CDR3 protein: CASTVNREQPQHF
D gene: NA; J gene: TRBJ1-5; clone size: NA; V gene: TRBV12-5; CDR3 DNA: TGTGCTAGTGCCCCCCCCTATCAGCCCCAGCATTTT; CDR3 protein: CASAPPYQPQHF
D gene: NA; J gene: TRBJ1-2; clone size: NA; V gene: TRBV4-1; CDR3 DNA: TGCGCCAGCAGCCAAGGTGCAGGGGCAAAAGGCTACACCTTC; CDR3 protein: CASSQGAGAKGYTF
D gene: TRBD1; J gene: TRBJ2-7; clone size: once; V gene: TRBV19; CDR3 DNA: TGTGCCAGTAGTATCTCCGGGACAGGGCCCTACGAGCAGTACTTC; CDR3 protein: CASSISGTGPYEQYF
D gene: TRBD1; J gene: TRBJ1-2; clone size: once; V gene: TRBV7-9; CDR3 DNA: TGTGCCAGCACCATAAGACAGGGGGCAGCTGGCTACACCTTC; CDR3 protein: CASTIRQGAAGYTF
D gene: NA; J gene: TRBJ2-1; clone size: NA; V gene: TRBV21-1; CDR3 DNA: TGTGCCAGCAGCAAAGTCGGCGGCGCACTGGATGAGCAGTTCTTC; CDR3 protein: CASSKVGGALDEQFF
D gene: NA; J gene: TRBJ1-6; clone size: NA; V gene: TRBV4-1; CDR3 DNA: TGCGCCAGCAGCCCCTTACCCGCACAGGGAAGGAATTCACCCCTCCACTTT; CDR3 protein: CASSPLPAQGRNSPLHF
D gene: TRBD1; J gene: TRBJ2-7; clone size: NA; V gene: TRBV6-6; CDR3 DNA: TGTGCCAGCAGTTACTCGACAGGGGTCCTGGACGAGCAGTACTTC; CDR3 protein: CASSYSTGVLDEQYF
D gene: NA; J gene: TRBJ2-7; clone size: few; V gene: TRBV7-8; CDR3 DNA: TGTGCCAGCAGCTTAGAGATGGGGGGAGTTAAGTACGAGCAGTACTTC; CDR3 protein: CASSLEMGGVKYEQYF
D gene: NA; J gene: TRBJ2-2; clone size: NA; V gene: TRBV7-8; CDR3 DNA: TGTGCCAGCAGCGGCTCGAGGCTCCGGAACACCGGGGAGCTGTTTTTT; CDR3 protein: CASSGSRLRNTGELFF
D gene: TRBD1; J gene: TRBJ1-1; clone size: many; V gene: TRBV18; CDR3 DNA: TGTGCCAGCTCATGGGACAGGATGAACACTGAAGCTTTCTTT; CDR3 protein: CASSWDRMNTEAFF
D gene: NA; J gene: TRBJ1-1; clone size: NA; V gene: TRBV5-5; CDR3 DNA: TGTGCCAGCAGCCCCCAGGAGGGACGGACTGAAGCTTTCTTT; CDR3 protein: CASSPQEGRTEAFF
D gene: TRBD1; J gene: TRBJ1-4; clone size: NA; V gene: TRBV9; CDR3 DNA: TGTGCCAGCAGCCCGCGGACAGGGGCTTTCGGGGAGGAAAAACTGTTTTTT; CDR3 protein: CASSPRTGAFGEEKLFF
D gene: TRBD2; J gene: TRBJ2-1; clone size: NA; V gene: TRBV30; CDR3 DNA: TGTGCCTGGAGTGTACTAGGGACTAGCAATGAGCAGTTCTTC; CDR3 protein: CAWSVLGTSNEQFF
D gene: NA; J gene: TRBJ2-7; clone size: NA; V gene: TRBV6-5; CDR3 DNA: TGTGCCAGCAGTCCTTTTTATGACCGGGACATCGAGCAGTACTTC; CDR3 protein: CASSPFYDRDIEQYF
D gene: TRBD1; J gene: TRBJ2-4; clone size: NA; V gene: TRBV10-1; CDR3 DNA: TGCGCCAGCAGCCTGGACAGGGCAGGGGGCATTCAGTACTTC; CDR3 protein: CASSLDRAGGIQYF
D gene: NA; J gene: TRBJ1-5; clone size: NA; V gene: TRBV12-3/TRBV12-4; CDR3 DNA: TGTGCCAGCAGTTTAGGGGGGAGGGAGAACCAGCATTTT; CDR3 protein: CASSLGGRENQHF